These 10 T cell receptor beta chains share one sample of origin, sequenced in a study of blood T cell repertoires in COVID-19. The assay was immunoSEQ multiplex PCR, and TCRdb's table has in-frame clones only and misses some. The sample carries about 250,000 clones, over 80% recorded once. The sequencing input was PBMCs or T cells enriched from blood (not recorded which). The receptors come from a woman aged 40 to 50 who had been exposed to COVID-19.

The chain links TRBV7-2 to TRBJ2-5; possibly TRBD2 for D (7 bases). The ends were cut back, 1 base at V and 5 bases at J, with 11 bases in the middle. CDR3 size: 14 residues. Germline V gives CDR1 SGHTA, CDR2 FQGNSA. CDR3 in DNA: TGTGCCAGCAGCTTAGGGGGGGGCCAGGAGACCCAGTACTTC. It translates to CASSLGGGQETQYF.

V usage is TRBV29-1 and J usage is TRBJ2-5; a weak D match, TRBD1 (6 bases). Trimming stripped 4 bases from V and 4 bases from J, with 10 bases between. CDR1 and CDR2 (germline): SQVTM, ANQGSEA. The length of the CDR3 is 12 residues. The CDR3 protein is CSVVEGGETQYF. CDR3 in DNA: TGCAGCGTTGTGGAAGGGGGAGAGACCCAGTACTTC.

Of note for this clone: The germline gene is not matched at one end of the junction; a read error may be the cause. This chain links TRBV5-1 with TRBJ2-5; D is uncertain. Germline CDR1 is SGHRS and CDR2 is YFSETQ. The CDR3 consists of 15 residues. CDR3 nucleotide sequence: TGTGCCAGCAGCGCCACGGGTTTATTGAGAAAGACCCAGTACTTC. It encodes CASSATGLLRKTQYF.

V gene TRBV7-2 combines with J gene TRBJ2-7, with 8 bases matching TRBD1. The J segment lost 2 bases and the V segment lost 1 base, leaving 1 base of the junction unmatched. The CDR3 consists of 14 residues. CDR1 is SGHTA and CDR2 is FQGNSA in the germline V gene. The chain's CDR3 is CASSLGTGPYEQYV. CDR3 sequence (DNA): TGTGCCAGCAGCTTAGGGACAGGGCCCTACGAGCAGTACGTC.

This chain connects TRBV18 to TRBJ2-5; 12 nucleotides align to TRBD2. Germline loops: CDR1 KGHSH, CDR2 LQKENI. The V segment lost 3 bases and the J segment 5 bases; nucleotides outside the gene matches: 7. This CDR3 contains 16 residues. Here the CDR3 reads CASSPPTSGSRETQYF. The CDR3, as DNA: TGTGCCAGCTCACCGCCGACTAGCGGGAGTAGGGAGACCCAGTACTTC.

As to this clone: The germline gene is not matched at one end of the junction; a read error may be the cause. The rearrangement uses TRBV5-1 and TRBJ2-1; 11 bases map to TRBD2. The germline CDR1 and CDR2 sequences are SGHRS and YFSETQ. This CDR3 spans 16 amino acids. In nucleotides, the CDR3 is TGTGCCAGCAGCGCGGGACTAGCGGAATCCTACAATGAGCAGTTCTTC. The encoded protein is CASSAGLAESYNEQFF.

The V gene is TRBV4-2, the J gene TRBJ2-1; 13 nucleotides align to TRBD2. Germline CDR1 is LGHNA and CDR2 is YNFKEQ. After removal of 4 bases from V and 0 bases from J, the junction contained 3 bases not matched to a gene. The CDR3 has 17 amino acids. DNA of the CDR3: TGTGCCAGCAGCCTGGGACTAGCGGGGAGCTCCTACAATGAGCAGTTCTTC. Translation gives CASSLGLAGSSYNEQFF.

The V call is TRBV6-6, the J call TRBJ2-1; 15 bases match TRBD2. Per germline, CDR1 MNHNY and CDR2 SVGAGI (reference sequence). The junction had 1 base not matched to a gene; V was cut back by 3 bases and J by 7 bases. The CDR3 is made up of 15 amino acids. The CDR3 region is CASSYGTSGRNEQFF. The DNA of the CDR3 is TGTGCCAGCAGTTATGGGACTAGCGGGAGGAATGAGCAGTTCTTC.

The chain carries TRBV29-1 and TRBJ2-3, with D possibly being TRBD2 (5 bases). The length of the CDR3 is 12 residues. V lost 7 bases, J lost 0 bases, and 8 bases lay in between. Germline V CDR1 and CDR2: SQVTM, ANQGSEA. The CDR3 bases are TGCAGCGAGAGGACTAGCACAGATACGCAGTATTTT. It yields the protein CSERTSTDTQYF.

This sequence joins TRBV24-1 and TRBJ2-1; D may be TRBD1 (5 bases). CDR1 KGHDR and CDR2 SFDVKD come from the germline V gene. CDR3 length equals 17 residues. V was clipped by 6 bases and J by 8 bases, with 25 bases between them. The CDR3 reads CATSPLPGKRAIDEQFF. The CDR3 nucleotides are TGTGCCACCAGTCCGTTACCAGGGAAACGAGCAATCGATGAGCAGTTCTTC.